This T cell receptor beta chain was identified during a study of blood T cell repertoires in COVID-19. As for the study in general: The United States, Italy and Spain provided the acute and convalescent COVID-19 samples. The cDNA or gDNA used as material had been derived from T cells, B-cell-depleted T cells, or PBMCs.

Per the authors' pipeline: Estimates of nucleated cell counts were drawn from the amplification of reference gene primers. TCRdb's table, derived via immunoSEQ multiplex PCR, lists solely in-frame clones and lacks some. V, J and clone size derive from that table, while D and trimming were established from the DNA sequence. The repertoire has about 90,000 clones, roughly 80% of them found once; the top ten carry around 5.8%. Germline CDR1 and CDR2: SGDLS and YYNGEE. Losses at the gene ends were 3 bases for V and 0 bases for J; bases not matched to a gene: 7. The CDR3 spans 17 residues. This clone turned up a few times.

This receptor was obtained from a man aged 55 to 69 with acute or convalescent COVID-19. Sequencing used peripheral blood. This chain uses TRBV9 with TRBJ1-5; 9 nucleotides agree with TRBD1. CDR3 bases: TGTGCCAGCAGCGCGACCCGGGACAGGGTTAGCAATCAGCCCCAGCATTTT. It is translated as CASSATRDRVSNQPQHF. The full variable domain, with the rest looked up from reference TRBV9 and TRBJ1-5, is DSGVTQTPKHLITATGQRVTLRCSPRSGDLSVYWYQQSLDQGLQFLIQYYNGEERAKGNILERFSAQQFPDLHSELNLSSLELGDSALYFCASSATRDRVSNQPQHFGDGTRLSIL.